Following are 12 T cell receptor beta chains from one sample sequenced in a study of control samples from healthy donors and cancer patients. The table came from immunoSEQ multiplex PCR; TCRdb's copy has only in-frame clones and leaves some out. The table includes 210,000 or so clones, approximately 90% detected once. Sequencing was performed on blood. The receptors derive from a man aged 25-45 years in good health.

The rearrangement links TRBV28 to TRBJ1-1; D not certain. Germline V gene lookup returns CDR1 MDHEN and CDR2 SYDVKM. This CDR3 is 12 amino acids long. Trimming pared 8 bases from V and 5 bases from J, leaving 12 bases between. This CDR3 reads CASRELRTEAFF. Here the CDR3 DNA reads TGTGCCAGCCGAGAGTTAAGGACTGAAGCTTTCTTT. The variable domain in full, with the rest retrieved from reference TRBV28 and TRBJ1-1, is DVKVTQSSRYLVKRTGEKVFLECVQDMDHENMFWYRQDPGLGLRLIYFSYDVKMKEKGDIPEGYSVSREKKERFSLILESASTNQTSMYLCASRELRTEAFFGQGTRLTVV.

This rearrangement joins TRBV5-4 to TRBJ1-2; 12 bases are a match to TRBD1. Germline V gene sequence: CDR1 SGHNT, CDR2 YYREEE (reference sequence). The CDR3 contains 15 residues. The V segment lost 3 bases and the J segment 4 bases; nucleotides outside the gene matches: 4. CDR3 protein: CASSSGGQGAYGYTF. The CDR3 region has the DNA TGTGCCAGCAGCTCGGGGGGACAGGGGGCCTATGGCTACACCTTC.

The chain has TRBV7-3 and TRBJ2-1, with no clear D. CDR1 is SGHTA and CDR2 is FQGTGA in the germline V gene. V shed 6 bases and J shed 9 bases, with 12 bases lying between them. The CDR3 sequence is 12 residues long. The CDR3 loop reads CASSSDLGEQFF. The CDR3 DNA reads TGTGCCAGCAGTTCAGACTTGGGTGAGCAGTTCTTC.

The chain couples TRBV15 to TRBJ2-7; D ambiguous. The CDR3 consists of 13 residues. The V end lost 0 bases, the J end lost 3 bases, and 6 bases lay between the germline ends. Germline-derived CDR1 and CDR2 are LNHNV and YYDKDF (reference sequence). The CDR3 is CATSREGSYEQYF. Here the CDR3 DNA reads TGTGCCACCAGCAGAGAGGGCAGCTACGAGCAGTACTTC. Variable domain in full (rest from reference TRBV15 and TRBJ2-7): DAMVIQNPRYQVTQFGKPVTLSCSQTLNHNVMYWYQQKSSQAPKLLFHYYDKDFNNEADTPDNFQSRRPNTSFCFLDIRSPGLGDTAMYLCATSREGSYEQYFGPGTRLTVT.

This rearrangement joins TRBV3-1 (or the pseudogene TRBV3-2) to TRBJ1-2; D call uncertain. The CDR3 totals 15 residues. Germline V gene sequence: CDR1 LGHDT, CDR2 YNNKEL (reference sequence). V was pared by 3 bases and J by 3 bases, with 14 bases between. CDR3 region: CASSQTLDGYYGYTF. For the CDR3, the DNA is TGTGCCAGCAGCCAGACGTTGGACGGCTACTATGGCTACACCTTC.

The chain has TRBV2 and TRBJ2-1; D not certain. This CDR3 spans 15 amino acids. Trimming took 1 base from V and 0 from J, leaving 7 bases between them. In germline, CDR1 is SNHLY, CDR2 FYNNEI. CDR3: CASSEVQSSYNEQFF. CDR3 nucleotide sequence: TGTGCCAGCAGTGAAGTCCAGTCCTCCTACAATGAGCAGTTCTTC.

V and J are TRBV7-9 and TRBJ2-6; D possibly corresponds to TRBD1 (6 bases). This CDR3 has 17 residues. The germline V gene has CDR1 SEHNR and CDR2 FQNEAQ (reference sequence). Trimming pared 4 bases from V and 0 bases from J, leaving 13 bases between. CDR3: CASSSTTGSSGANVLTF. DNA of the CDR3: TGTGCCAGCAGCTCAACTACAGGGAGCTCTGGGGCCAACGTCCTGACTTTC. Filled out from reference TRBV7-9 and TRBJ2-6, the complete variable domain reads DTGVSQNPRHKITKRGQNVTFRCDPISEHNRLYWYRQTLGQGPEFLTYFQNEAQLEKSRLLSDRFSAERPKGSFSTLEIQRTEQGDSAMYLCASSSTTGSSGANVLTFGAGSRLTVL.

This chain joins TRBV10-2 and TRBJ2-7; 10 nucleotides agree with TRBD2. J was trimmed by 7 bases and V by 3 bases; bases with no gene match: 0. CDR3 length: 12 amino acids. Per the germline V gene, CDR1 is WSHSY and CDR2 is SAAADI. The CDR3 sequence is CASSELAGEQYF. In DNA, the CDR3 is TGCGCCAGCAGTGAACTAGCGGGGGAGCAGTACTTC.

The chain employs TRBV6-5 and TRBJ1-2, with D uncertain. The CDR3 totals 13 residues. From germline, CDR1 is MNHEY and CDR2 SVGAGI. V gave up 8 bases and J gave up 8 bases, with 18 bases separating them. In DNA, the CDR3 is TGTGCCAGCCTCCGACTGAGCAATCTCGGCTACACCTTC. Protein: CASLRLSNLGYTF.

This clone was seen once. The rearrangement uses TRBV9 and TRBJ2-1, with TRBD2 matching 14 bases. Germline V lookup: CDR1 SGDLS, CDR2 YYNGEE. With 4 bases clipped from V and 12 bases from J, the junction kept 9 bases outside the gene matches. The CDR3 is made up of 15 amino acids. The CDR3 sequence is CASSSGLAGGLWQFF. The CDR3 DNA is TGTGCCAGCAGCTCTGGACTAGCGGGGGGCTTATGGCAGTTCTTC.

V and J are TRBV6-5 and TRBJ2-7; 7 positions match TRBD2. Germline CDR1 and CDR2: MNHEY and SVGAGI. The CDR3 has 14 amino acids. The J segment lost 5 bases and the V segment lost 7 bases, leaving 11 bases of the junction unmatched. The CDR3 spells CASILGLVSDEQYF. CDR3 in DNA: TGTGCCAGCATCCTCGGACTAGTTTCCGACGAGCAGTACTTC.

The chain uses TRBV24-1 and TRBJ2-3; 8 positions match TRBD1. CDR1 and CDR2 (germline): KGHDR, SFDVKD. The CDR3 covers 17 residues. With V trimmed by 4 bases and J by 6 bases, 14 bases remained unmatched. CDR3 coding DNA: TGTGCCACCAGTGACGTCGGACAGGGTTTTAACTCCGATACGCAGTATTTT. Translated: CATSDVGQGFNSDTQYF.